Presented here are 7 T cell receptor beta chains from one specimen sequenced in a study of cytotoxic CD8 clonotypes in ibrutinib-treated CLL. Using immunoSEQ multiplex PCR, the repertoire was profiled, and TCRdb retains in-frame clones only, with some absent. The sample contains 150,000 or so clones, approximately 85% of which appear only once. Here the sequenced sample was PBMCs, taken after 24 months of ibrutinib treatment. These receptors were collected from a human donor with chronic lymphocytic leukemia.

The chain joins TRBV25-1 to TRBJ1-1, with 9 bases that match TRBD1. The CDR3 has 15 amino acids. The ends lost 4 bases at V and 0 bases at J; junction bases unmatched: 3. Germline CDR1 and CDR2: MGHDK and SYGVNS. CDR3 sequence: CASSGTGVMNTEAFF. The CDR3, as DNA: TGTGCCAGCAGTGGGACAGGGGTCATGAACACTGAAGCTTTCTTT.

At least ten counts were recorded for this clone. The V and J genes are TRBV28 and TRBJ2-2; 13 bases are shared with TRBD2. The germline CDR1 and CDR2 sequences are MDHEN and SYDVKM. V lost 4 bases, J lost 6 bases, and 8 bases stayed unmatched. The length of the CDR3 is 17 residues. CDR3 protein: CASSSWELAGGPGELFF. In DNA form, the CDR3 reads TGTGCCAGCAGTTCGTGGGAACTAGCGGGAGGGCCCGGGGAGCTGTTTTTT.

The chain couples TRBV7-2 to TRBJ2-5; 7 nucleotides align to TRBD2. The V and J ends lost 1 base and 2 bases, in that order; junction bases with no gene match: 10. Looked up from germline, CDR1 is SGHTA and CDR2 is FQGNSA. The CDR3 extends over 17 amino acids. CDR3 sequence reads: CASSLGGPGGGQETQYF. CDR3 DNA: TGTGCCAGCAGCTTAGGTGGTCCGGGAGGAGGACAAGAGACCCAGTACTTC.

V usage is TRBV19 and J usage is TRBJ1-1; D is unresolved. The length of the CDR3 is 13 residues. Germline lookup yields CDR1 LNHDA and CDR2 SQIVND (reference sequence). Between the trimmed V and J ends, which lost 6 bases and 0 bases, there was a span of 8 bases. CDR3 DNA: TGTGCCAGTAGACAACTTATGAACACTGAAGCTTTCTTT. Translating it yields CASRQLMNTEAFF.

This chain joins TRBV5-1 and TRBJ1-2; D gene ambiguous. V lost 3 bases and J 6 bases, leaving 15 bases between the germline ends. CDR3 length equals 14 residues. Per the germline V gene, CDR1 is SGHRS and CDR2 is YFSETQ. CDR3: CASSWGGIQDGYTF. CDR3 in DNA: TGCGCCAGCAGCTGGGGAGGAATTCAGGATGGCTACACCTTC.

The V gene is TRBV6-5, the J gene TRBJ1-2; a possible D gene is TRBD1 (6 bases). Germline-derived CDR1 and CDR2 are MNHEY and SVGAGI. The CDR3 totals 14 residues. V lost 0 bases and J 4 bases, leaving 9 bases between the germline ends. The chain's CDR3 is CASSYSGGIYGYTF. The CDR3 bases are TGTGCCAGCAGTTACTCAGGGGGAATCTATGGCTACACCTTC.

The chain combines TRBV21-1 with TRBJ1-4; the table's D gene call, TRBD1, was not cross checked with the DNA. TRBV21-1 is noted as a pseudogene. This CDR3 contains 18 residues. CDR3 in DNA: TGTGCCAGCAGCAAGTGGGACAGGGGGGTGCGTGTTAATGAAAAACTGTTTTTT. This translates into CASSKWDRGVRVNEKLFF.